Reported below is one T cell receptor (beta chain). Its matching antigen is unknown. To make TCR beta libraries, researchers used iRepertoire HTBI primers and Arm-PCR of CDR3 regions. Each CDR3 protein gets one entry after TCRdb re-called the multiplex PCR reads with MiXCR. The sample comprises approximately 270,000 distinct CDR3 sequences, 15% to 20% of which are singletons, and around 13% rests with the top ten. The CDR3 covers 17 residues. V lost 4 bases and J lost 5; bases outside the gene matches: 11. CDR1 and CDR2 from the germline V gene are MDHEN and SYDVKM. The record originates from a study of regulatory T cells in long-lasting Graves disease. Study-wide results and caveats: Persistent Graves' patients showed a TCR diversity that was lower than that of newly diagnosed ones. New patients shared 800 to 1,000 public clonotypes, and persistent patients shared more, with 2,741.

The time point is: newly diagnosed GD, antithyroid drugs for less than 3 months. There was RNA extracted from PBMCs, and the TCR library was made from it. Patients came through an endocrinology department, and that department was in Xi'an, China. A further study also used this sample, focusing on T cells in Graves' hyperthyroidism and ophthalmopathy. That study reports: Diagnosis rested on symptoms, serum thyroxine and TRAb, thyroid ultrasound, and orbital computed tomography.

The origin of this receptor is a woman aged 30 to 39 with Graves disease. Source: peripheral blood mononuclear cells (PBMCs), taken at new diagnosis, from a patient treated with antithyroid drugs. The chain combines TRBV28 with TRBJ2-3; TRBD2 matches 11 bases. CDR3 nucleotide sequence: TGTGCCAGCAGTTCCTTTAGCGGGGGGGCGGGGGGAGATACGCAGTATTTT. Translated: CASSSFSGGAGGDTQYF.